This TCR beta chain was sequenced during a study of a mutant IDH1 vaccine in newly diagnosed glioma (TCRdb year 2021). For the wider study: Of the 25 to 40 patients who were treated, about 62% were male and approximately 40% were female, and the mean age was about 40 years. Longitudinal TCRB deep sequencing was performed for roughly 25 treated patients wherever samples were available for exploratory analyses. Six visits were used for peripheral blood collection: V03 (baseline), V05, V07, V10, V12 and V13. Prior to enrollment, patients had been given standard therapy consisting of radiotherapy alone, temozolomide alone, or radiochemotherapy with temozolomide, with the combination given to most patients. Study-wide findings and limitations: Selection of PBMC samples for TCRB deep sequencing was based on availability. Pseudoprogression appeared unrelated to alterations in the top peripheral T cell clonotypes detected by TCRB sequencing. Vaccine-induced immune responses across multiple MHC alleles were detected in 85% to 95% of patients. The authors noted that analyses of patient blood samples could not be reproduced because of sample limitations.

The CDR1 and CDR2 encoded by the germline V gene are MDHEN and SYDVKM. Between the V and J ends, shortened by 5 bases and 1 base respectively, the junction contains 12 bases. There are 15 amino acids in the CDR3, from cysteine to phenylalanine inclusive. Here the CDR3 DNA is all that survives: 45 bases in frame from base 1. In the paper's terms, the time point label means: baseline, week 1 (first vaccination visit). In light of the paper, this sample's treatment or condition label describes: pre-vaccination baseline after standard-of-care therapy. Donors had newly diagnosed WHO grade 3 or 4 IDH1-mutant astrocytomas with loss of nuclear ATRX. The samples were drawn from NOA16, a multicentre, single-arm, open-label phase I trial in Germany that tested a mutant IDH1 peptide vaccine in humans for the first time. Visit V03 blood draws served as the baseline sample for immunogenicity testing. Genomic DNA for TCRB sequencing was isolated from EDTA blood with the DNeasy Blood and Tissue Kit.

Receptor amplification or capture employed the immunoSEQ multiplex PCR assay. Following the manufacturer's protocol, the hsTCRB Kit was used to amplify rearranged TCR beta chain sequences. An Illumina MiSeq was used to sequence the TCRB libraries. On the authors' methods: Demultiplexing, trimming and gene mapping were performed with the kit vendor's proprietary platform. TCRdb re-hosts the immuneACCESS table, in-frame sequences only. Its copies lack some clones; in the studies checked, an unresolved V gene accounts for under half of them, and the cause for the rest is not known. V and J calls plus clone size are reproduced from that table; the DNA served to infer D and trimming. Recorded for this sample are around 56,000 clones; about 90% of them occurred a single time. The ten most abundant clones make up about 2.7% of the sample. Comments on this clone: There is no known antigen for this receptor. The input lacks base qualities; no much larger clone sits a single base away.

The starting material was PBMCs, obtained from a glioma patient treated with radiotherapy, temozolomide or both. The clonotype was recovered from a man aged 50-59 years with glioma. The rearrangement combines TRBV28 with TRBJ1-3; perhaps TRBD1 is the D gene, with 5 bases matching. The base sequence is TGTGCCAGCAGTCCCGCCGGGGGTTCTGGAAACACCATATATTTT. Translated, it reads CASSPAGGSGNTIYF. Supplemented by the reference TRBV28 and TRBJ1-3 proteins around the CDR3, the complete variable domain is DVKVTQSSRYLVKRTGEKVFLECVQDMDHENMFWYRQDPGLGLRLIYFSYDVKMKEKGDIPEGYSVSREKKERFSLILESASTNQTSMYLCASSPAGGSGNTIYFGEGSWLTVV.